The 21 T cell receptor beta chains reported below all come from one sample, sequenced in a study of cytomegalovirus exposure and HLA in healthy donors. The study ran its PCR with 60 Vbeta and 13 Jbeta primers. This table comes from immunoSEQ multiplex PCR, and its TCRdb copy is limited to in-frame clones, with some not included. This sample has over 150,000 clones, with about 75% found just once. The sample consisted of PBMCs. Every receptor here comes from a male donor in good health and CMV-seropositive.

The rearrangement uses TRBV7-8 and TRBJ2-3; D is undetermined. This CDR3 contains 12 residues. Germline V CDR1 and CDR2: SGHVS, FQNEAQ. The germline V and J ends were trimmed by 1 base and 5 bases, with 4 bases remaining between them. The CDR3 region has the DNA TGTGCCAGCAGCTTAGGAGTAGATACGCAGTATTTT. This translates into CASSLGVDTQYF. Using reference TRBV7-8 and TRBJ2-3 for the parts outside the CDR3, the full variable domain is GAGVSQSPRYKVAKRGQDVALRCDPISGHVSLFWYQQALGQGPEFLTYFQNEAQLDKSGLPSDRFFAERPEGSVSTLKIQRTQQEDSAVYLCASSLGVDTQYFGPGTRLTVL.

The chain combines TRBV2 with TRBJ2-2, with 14 bases that match TRBD2. Per the germline V gene, CDR1 is SNHLY and CDR2 is FYNNEI. V was clipped by 5 bases and J by 4 bases; unmatched bases: 9. The CDR3 sequence is 18 residues long. The chain's CDR3 is CASSQMGLAGELTGELFF. In DNA, the CDR3 is TGTGCCAGCAGTCAAATGGGACTAGCGGGGGAACTCACCGGGGAGCTGTTTTTT.

V is TRBV6-6 and J is TRBJ2-1, with 12 bases matching TRBD2. Per the germline V gene, CDR1 is MNHNY and CDR2 is SVGAGI (reference sequence). There are 13 residues in the CDR3. V was clipped by 4 bases and J by 9 bases; unmatched bases: 1. The CDR3 region is CASSWGLAGEQFF. CDR3 coding DNA: TGTGCCAGCAGTTGGGGACTAGCGGGTGAGCAGTTCTTC.

This rearrangement joins TRBV11-2 to TRBJ1-1; TRBD1 aligns across 9 bases. CDR1 and CDR2 (germline): SGHAT, FQNNGV. V lost 4 bases, J lost 6 bases, and 6 bases stayed unmatched. The CDR3 spans 14 residues. Here the CDR3 reads CASSSGQGVSEAFF. In DNA, the CDR3 is TGTGCCAGCAGCTCGGGACAGGGTGTCTCTGAAGCTTTCTTT.

This chain joins TRBV6-5 and TRBJ2-3; 9 bases map to TRBD2. V trimming: 7 bases; J trimming: 6 bases; junction bases outside the gene matches: 5. This CDR3 contains 13 residues. Per the germline V gene, CDR1 is MNHEY and CDR2 is SVGAGI. Written as DNA, the CDR3 is TGTGCCAGCAAATTAGCGGGGGAGGATACGCAGTATTTT. It is translated as CASKLAGEDTQYF.

This sequence joins TRBV6-6 and TRBJ1-2; 10 bases agree with TRBD1. V lost 1 base, J lost 3 bases, and 2 bases stayed unmatched. This CDR3 region has 15 residues. Germline CDR1 and CDR2: MNHNY and SVGAGI (reference sequence). In nucleotides, the CDR3 is TGTGCCAGCAGTTACTGGGACAGGGGATACTATGGCTACACCTTC. This codes for CASSYWDRGYYGYTF.

The genes are TRBV19 and TRBJ1-3; TRBD1 aligns across 8 bases. CDR1 LNHDA and CDR2 SQIVND come from the germline V gene (reference sequence). V shed 6 bases and J 0 bases; nucleotides not matched to a gene: 4. This CDR3 comprises 15 residues. Here the CDR3 reads CASSTDRVSGNTIYF. The CDR3 bases are TGTGCCAGTAGCACGGACAGGGTCTCTGGAAACACCATATATTTT. Together with reference TRBV19 and TRBJ1-3, the CDR3 gives the full variable domain: DGGITQSPKYLFRKEGQNVTLSCEQNLNHDAMYWYRQDPGQGLRLIYYSQIVNDFQKGDIAEGYSVSREKKESFPLTVTSAQKNPTAFYLCASSTDRVSGNTIYFGEGSWLTVV.

The gene calls are TRBV11-2 and TRBJ2-5; the D gene is possibly TRBD2 (6 bases). Germline CDR1 SGHAT, CDR2 FQNNGV. V dropped 2 bases and J dropped 5 bases, with 15 bases sitting between them. This CDR3 is built from 15 residues. In nucleotides, the CDR3 is TGTGCCAGCAGCTTATTAGGAGGGGACGGGGAGACCCAGTACTTC. Protein product: CASSLLGGDGETQYF.

This clone was seen only a few times. V and J are TRBV7-2 and TRBJ2-5; 12 nucleotides align to TRBD2. J lost 5 bases, V lost 4 bases, and 8 bases had no gene match. CDR1 and CDR2 from the germline V gene are SGHTA and FQGNSA. CDR3 length: 16 amino acids. In DNA form, the CDR3 reads TGTGCCAGCAGCTCCACTAGCGGGGGGCGGAGGGAGACCCAGTACTTC. Amino acid sequence: CASSSTSGGRRETQYF. The full variable domain, rest sourced from reference TRBV7-2 and TRBJ2-5, is GAGVSQSPSNKVTEKGKDVELRCDPISGHTALYWYRQSLGQGLEFLIYFQGNSAPDKSGLPSDRFSAERTGGSVSTLTIQRTQQEDSAVYLCASSSTSGGRRETQYFGPGTRLLVL.

CDR3 amino acids: CASSFLGTGTSYEQYF. The CDR3 DNA is TGTGCCAGCAGTTTCCTCGGGACAGGGACATCCTACGAGCAGTACTTC. The J gene is TRBJ2-7, the V gene TRBV28; 9 nucleotides match TRBD1. Germline V CDR1 and CDR2: MDHEN, SYDVKM. The CDR3 is made up of 16 amino acids. With 3 bases clipped from V and 1 base from J, the junction kept 7 bases outside the gene matches.

This clone showed up just a few times. The chain links TRBV4-3 to TRBJ2-7; tentative D call: TRBD1 (5 bases). Trimming left V 4 bases short and J 5 bases short, with 18 bases between. Germline lookup yields CDR1 LGHNA and CDR2 YSLEER. This CDR3 has 15 residues. The CDR3 reads CASSPYGHANHEQYF. CDR3 nucleotide sequence: TGCGCCAGCAGCCCCTATGGACATGCCAATCACGAGCAGTACTTC.

The rearrangement uses TRBV9 and TRBJ1-1, with 7 bases fitting TRBD1. This CDR3 contains 13 residues. Trimming at V came to 0 bases and at J to 5 bases, leaving 1 base not matched to a gene. The germline gives CDR1 SGDLS, CDR2 YYNGEE. This CDR3 reads CASSVEGATEAFF. For the CDR3, the DNA is TGTGCCAGCAGCGTAGAGGGGGCTACTGAAGCTTTCTTT. Combining the CDR3 with reference TRBV9 and TRBJ1-1 gives the whole variable domain DSGVTQTPKHLITATGQRVTLRCSPRSGDLSVYWYQQSLDQGLQFLIQYYNGEERAKGNILERFSAQQFPDLHSELNLSSLELGDSALYFCASSVEGATEAFFGQGTRLTVV.

The rearrangement links TRBV30 to TRBJ1-6; the D is unclear. The germline CDR1 and CDR2 sequences are GTSNPN and SVGIG (reference sequence). Deletions cut 4 bases from V and 7 bases from J, with 5 bases between. The CDR3 is made up of 11 amino acids. The DNA of the CDR3 is TGTGCCTGGACGGGGAATTCACCCCTCCACTTT. The encoded protein is CAWTGNSPLHF.

This clone has more than one count but fewer than ten. This chain joins TRBV9 and TRBJ2-3, with 12 bases matching TRBD2. Germline V lookup: CDR1 SGDLS, CDR2 YYNGEE. V lost 3 bases to trimming and J lost 5 bases; unmatched junction nucleotides: 7. The CDR3 contains 16 residues. The DNA of the CDR3 is TGTGCCAGCAGCGCTCTAGCGGGGGGGCCAGGAGATACGCAGTATTTT. Protein: CASSALAGGPGDTQYF. Drawing the rest from reference TRBV9 and TRBJ2-3, the complete variable domain is DSGVTQTPKHLITATGQRVTLRCSPRSGDLSVYWYQQSLDQGLQFLIQYYNGEERAKGNILERFSAQQFPDLHSELNLSSLELGDSALYFCASSALAGGPGDTQYFGPGTRLTVL.

This rearrangement joins TRBV7-9 to TRBJ2-7, with unresolved D. The germline V gene has CDR1 SEHNR and CDR2 FQNEAQ (reference sequence). Trimming took 6 bases from V and 7 from J, leaving 16 bases between them. This CDR3 contains 13 residues. The CDR3 spells CASSSDPGWEQYF. The DNA for the CDR3 is TGTGCCAGCAGTTCTGACCCGGGTTGGGAGCAGTACTTC.

The chain combines TRBV11-2 with TRBJ2-7; 10 nucleotides align to TRBD1. CDR3 size: 16 residues. CDR1 and CDR2 (germline): SGHAT, FQNNGV. V dropped 3 bases and J dropped 5; count of bases not matched to a gene: 10. Here the CDR3 DNA reads TGTGCCAGCAGCTTTACGGGACAGGGGATTAAGGACGAGCAGTACTTC. This translates into CASSFTGQGIKDEQYF.

This rearrangement joins TRBV5-1 to TRBJ2-7, with 8 bases lining up with TRBD1. Germline V gene sequence: CDR1 SGHRS, CDR2 YFSETQ. There are 15 residues in the CDR3. V lost 0 bases to trimming and J lost 0 bases; unmatched junction nucleotides: 2. CDR3 residues: CASSLADRGSYEQYF. DNA for the CDR3: TGCGCCAGCAGCTTGGCTGACAGGGGCTCCTACGAGCAGTACTTC.

The CDR3 here is CASSLAGSGSPLHF. CDR3 in DNA: TGTGCCAGCAGCTTAGCCGGGTCGGGTTCACCCCTCCACTTT. V usage is TRBV7-8 and J usage is TRBJ1-6; D uncertain. CDR1 is SGHVS and CDR2 is FQNEAQ in the germline V gene. Trimming took off 0 bases at V and 9 bases at J, with 9 bases between the two ends. The CDR3 loop spans 14 amino acids.

The V call is TRBV27, the J call TRBJ2-7, with 11 bases lining up with TRBD1. The CDR3 has 15 amino acids. Germline loops: CDR1 MNHEY, CDR2 SMNVEV (reference sequence). The ends lost 1 base at V and 6 bases at J; junction bases unmatched: 5. The CDR3 DNA reads TGTGCCAGCAGTTTATGGGGGGGACAGGGGGGCGAGCAGTACTTC. Amino acids: CASSLWGGQGGEQYF.

V is TRBV30 and J is TRBJ1-1; D is unresolved. The V and J ends lost 4 bases and 3 bases respectively, with 12 bases between them. Germline assignment: CDR1 GTSNPN and CDR2 SVGIG (reference sequence). CDR3 length equals 13 residues. CDR3 nucleotide sequence: TGTGCCTGGATCCTTGCCCCAGACACTGAAGCTTTCTTT. It translates to CAWILAPDTEAFF.

The rearrangement joins TRBV10-3 to TRBJ2-3; D is possibly TRBD1 (5 bases). Germline V gives CDR1 ENHRY, CDR2 SYGVKD. The CDR3 loop spans 15 amino acids. The V end was cut by 2 bases, the J end by 0 bases, with 9 bases between. CDR3 sequence (DNA): TGTGCCATCAGTGAGAGTGACAGTAGCACAGATACGCAGTATTTT. Residues: CAISESDSSTDTQYF.